The sequence of this T cell receptor beta chain was determined in a study of blood T cell repertoires in COVID-19. Study-level information: Italy, Spain and the United States were the sources of the convalescent and acute COVID-19 samples. The analysed material was cDNA or gDNA that came from T cells, B-cell-depleted T cells, or PBMCs.

Here immunoSEQ multiplex PCR was the method, and the copy in TCRdb shows in-frame clones only, minus some. The top ten clones hold roughly 2.4% of a sample with some 160,000 clones, more than 85% of them seen once. Germline lookup yields CDR1 SGHNT and CDR2 YYREEE (reference sequence). The CDR3 has 13 amino acids. V lost 3 bases, J lost 6 bases, and 5 bases stayed unmatched. The sample consisted of peripheral blood. This clonotype originated in a woman at least 80 years old with COVID-19, enrolled during active disease. V usage is TRBV5-4 and J usage is TRBJ2-7; 8 bases line up with TRBD1. In DNA, the CDR3 is TGTGCCAGCAGCTGGGGGACAGGTGGCGAGCAGTACTTC. Residues: CASSWGTGGEQYF.